The T cell receptor (beta chain) described here comes from a study of molecular identifiers for immune sequencing clone quantification. General study results and limits: Whereas clones above 20 RNA copies held under 1% of naive-cell molecules, they held over 98% of effector molecules. Sizes of clones that are highly expanded could be underestimated (if identical TCR molecules share a barcode). A single cell's spiked Jurkat TCR RNA was reportedly detectable among 900,000 to 1,000,000 naive cells.

The CDR3 is 15 residues long. The germline V gene has CDR1 SGHVS and CDR2 FNYEAQ. V shed 4 bases, J shed 4 bases, and the junction held 7 bases outside the gene matches. This clonotype has a count of ten or more. What it recognizes is unknown. Each CDR3 protein gets one entry after TCRdb re-called the PCR reads with MiXCR. The data show about half a million distinct CDR3 sequences, with 20% to 25% seen just once and roughly 0.81% held by the top ten. Naive CD8 T cells, phenotype CD8+CD4-CCR7+CD45RA+, were sorted. The J gene is TRBJ1-1, the V gene TRBV7-6; 9 bases line up with TRBD1. This clonotype was obtained from a human donor in good health. Some libraries in this study had Jurkat cell RNA spiked in. Source material: naive CD8+ T cells from blood, with Jurkat cell RNA spiked in. Subset here: FACS-sorted CD8+CD4-CCR7+CD45RA+ naive T cells. The CDR3 spells CASSSEQGATTEAFF. CDR3 nucleotides: TGTGCCAGCAGCTCAGAACAGGGGGCGACCACTGAAGCTTTCTTT.